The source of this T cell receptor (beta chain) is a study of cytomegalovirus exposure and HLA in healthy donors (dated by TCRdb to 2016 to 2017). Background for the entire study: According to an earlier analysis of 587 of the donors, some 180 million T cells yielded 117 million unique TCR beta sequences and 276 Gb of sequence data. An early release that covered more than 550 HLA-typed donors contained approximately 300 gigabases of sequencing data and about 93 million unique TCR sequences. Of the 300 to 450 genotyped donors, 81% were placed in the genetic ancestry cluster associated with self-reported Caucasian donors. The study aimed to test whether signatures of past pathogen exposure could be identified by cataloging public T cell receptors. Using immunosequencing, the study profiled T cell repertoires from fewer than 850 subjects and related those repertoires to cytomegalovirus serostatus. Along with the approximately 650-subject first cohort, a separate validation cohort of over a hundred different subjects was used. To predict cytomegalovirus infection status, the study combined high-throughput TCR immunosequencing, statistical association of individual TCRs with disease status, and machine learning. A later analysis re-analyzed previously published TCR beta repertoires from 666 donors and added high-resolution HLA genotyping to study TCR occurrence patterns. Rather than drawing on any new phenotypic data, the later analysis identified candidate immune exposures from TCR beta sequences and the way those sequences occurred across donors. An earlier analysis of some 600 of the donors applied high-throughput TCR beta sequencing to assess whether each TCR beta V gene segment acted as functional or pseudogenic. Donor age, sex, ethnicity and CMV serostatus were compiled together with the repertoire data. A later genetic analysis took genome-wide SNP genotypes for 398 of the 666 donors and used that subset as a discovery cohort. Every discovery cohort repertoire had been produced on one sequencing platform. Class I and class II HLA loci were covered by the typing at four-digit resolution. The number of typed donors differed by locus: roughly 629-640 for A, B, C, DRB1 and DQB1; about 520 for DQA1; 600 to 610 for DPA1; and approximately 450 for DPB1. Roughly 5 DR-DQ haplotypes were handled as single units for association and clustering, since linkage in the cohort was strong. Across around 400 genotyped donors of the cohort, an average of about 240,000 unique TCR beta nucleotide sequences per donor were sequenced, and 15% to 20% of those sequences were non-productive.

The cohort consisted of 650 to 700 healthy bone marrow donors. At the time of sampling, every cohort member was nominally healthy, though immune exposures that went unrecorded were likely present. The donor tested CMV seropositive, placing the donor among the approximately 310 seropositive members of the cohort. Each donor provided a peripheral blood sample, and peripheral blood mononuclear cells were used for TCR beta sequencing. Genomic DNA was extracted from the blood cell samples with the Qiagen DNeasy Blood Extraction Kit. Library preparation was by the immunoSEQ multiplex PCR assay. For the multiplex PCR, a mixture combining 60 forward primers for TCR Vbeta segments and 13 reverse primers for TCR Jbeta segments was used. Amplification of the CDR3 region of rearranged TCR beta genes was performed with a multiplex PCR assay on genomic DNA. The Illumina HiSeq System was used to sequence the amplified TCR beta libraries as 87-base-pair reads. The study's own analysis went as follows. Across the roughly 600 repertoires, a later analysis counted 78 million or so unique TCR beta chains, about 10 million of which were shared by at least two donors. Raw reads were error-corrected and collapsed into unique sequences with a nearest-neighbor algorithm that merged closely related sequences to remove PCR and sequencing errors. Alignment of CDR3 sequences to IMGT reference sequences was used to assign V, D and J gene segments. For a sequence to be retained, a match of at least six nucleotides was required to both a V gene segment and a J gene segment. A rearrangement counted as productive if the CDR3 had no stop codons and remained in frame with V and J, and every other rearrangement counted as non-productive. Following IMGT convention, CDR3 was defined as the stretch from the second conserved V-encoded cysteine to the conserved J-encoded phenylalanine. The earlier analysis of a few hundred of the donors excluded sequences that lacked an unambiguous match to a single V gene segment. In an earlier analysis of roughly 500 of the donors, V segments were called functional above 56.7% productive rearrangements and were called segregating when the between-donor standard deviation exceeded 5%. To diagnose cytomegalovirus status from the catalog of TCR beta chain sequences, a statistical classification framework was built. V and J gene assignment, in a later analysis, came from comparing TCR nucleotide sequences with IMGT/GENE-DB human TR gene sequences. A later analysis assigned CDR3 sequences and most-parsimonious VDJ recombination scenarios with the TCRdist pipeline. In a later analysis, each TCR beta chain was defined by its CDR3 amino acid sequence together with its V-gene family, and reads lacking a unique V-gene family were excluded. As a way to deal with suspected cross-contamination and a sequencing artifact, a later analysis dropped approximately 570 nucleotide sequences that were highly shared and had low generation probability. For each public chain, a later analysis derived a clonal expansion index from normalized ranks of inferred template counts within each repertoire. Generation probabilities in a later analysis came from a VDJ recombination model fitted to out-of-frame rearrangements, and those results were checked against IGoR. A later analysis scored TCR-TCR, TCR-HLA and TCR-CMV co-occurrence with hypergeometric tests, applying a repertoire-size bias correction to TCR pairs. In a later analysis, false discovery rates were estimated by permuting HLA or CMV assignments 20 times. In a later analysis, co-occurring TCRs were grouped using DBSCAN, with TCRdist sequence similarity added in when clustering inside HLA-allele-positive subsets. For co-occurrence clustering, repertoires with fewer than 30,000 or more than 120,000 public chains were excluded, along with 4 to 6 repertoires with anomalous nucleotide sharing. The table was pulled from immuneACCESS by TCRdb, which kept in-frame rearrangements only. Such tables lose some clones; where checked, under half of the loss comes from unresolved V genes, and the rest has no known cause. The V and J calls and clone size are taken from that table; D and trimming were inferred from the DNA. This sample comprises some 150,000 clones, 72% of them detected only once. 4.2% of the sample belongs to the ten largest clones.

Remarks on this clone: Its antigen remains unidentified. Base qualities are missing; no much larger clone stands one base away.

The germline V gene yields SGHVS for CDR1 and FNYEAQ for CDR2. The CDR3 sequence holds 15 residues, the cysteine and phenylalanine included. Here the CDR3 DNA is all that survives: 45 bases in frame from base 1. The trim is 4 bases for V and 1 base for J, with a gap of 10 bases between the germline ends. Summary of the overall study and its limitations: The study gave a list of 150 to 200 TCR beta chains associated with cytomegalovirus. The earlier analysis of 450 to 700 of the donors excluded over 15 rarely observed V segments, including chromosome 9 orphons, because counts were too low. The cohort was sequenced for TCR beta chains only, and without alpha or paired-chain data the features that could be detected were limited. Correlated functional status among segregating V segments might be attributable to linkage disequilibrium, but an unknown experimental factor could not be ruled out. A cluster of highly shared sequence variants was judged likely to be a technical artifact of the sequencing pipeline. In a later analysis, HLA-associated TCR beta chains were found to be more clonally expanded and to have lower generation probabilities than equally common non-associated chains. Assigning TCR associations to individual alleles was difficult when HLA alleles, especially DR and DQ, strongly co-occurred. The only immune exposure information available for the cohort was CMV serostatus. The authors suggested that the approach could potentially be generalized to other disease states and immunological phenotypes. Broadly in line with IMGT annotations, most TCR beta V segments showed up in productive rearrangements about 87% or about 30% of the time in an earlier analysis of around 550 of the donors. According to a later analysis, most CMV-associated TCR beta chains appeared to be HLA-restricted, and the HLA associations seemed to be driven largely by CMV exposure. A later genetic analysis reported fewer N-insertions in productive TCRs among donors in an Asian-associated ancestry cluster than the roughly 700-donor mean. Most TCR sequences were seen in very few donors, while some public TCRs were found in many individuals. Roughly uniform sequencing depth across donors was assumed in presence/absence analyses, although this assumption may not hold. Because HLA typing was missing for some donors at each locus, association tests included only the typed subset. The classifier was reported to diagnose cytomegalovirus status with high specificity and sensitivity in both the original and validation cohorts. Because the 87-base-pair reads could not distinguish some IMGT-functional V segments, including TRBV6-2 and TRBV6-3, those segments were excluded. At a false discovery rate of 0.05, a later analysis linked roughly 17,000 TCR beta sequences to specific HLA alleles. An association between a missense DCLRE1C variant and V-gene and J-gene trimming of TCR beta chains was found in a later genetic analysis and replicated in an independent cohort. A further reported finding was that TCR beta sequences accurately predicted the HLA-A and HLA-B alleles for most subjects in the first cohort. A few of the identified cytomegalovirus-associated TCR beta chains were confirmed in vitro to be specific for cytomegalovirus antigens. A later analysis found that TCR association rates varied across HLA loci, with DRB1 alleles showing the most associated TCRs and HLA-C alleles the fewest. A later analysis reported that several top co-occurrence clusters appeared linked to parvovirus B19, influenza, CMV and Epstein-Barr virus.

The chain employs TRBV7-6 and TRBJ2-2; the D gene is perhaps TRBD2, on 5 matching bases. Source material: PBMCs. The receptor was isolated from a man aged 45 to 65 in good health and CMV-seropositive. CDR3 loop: CASSSNRGNTGELFF. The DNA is TGTGCCAGCAGCTCTAATCGGGGGAACACCGGGGAGCTGTTTTTT.